Sequencing of this TCR beta chain was carried out in a study of shared T cell receptors in the human thymus. The assay was immunoSEQ multiplex PCR, and TCRdb's table has in-frame clones only and misses some. Of about 380,000 clones listed, 95% are singletons. Germline lookup yields CDR1 SGHVS and CDR2 FNYEAQ. There are 15 residues in the CDR3. V was trimmed by 6 bases and J by 0 bases, leaving 14 bases between them. The gene calls are TRBV7-6 and TRBJ1-2, with D perhaps matching TRBD1 (6 bases). This clonotype was sampled from a human donor. Sequenced input: thymocytes. The CDR3 DNA is TGTGCCAGCAGTACCAGGGGCGCGCCTAACTATGGCTACACCTTC. Translating it yields CASSTRGAPNYGYTF. Drawing the rest from reference TRBV7-6 and TRBJ1-2, the complete variable domain is GAGVSQSPRYKVTKRGQDVALRCDPISGHVSLYWYRQALGQGPEFLTYFNYEAQQDKSGLPNDRFSAERPEGSISTLTIQRTEQRDSAMYRCASSTRGAPNYGYTFGSGTRLTVV.